These 18 T cell receptor beta chains share one sample of origin, sequenced in a study of beta chain features in type 1 diabetes (dated by TCRdb to the late 2010s). Receptor libraries were prepared by the immunoSEQ multiplex PCR assay. The entire isolated RNA was reverse transcribed using the High Capacity cDNA Reverse Transcription Kit, and thus expressed TCRB transcripts were sequenced. Entries here come from immuneACCESS through TCRdb and include only in-frame sequences with V and J called. Some clones fail to appear in such tables; in the studies checked, an unresolved V gene covers under half of the shortfall, and the cause of the remainder is unknown. The sample yields some 200,000 clones; roughly a tenth were counted once. The ten largest clones represent roughly 1.3% of the sample. Material for sequencing was central memory CD4+ T cells from blood. Source of these receptors: a man aged 18-30 years in good health.

This clone was detected a few times. Written as DNA, the CDR3 is TGTGCCAGCAGTGATGGCGGGAGGGCCTCCAATGAGCAGTTCTTC. Amino acid sequence: CASSDGGRASNEQFF. The chain links TRBV6-4 to TRBJ2-1, with 9 bases fitting TRBD2. The CDR3 has 15 residues. The V gene's germline CDR1 is MRHNA and CDR2 SNTAGT. After removal of 3 bases from V and 6 bases from J, the junction contained 6 bases not matched to a gene.

There are a few counts of this clone. Distinct nucleotide sequences in the sample also encode this CDR3. CDR3 region: CASSLERGYGYTF. CDR3 in DNA: TGTGCCAGCAGCTTAGAGAGAGGTTATGGCTACACCTTC. This rearrangement joins TRBV7-2 to TRBJ1-2; D remains unclear. This CDR3 comprises 13 residues. Trimming left V 1 base short and J 5 bases short, with 8 bases between. The germline CDR1 and CDR2 sequences are SGHTA and FQGNSA.

This clone was observed a handful of times. V usage is TRBV7-8 and J usage is TRBJ1-1, with D possibly TRBD1 on 5 matching bases. In germline, CDR1 is SGHVS, CDR2 FQNEAQ. The length of the CDR3 is 12 residues. V was clipped by 2 bases and J by 11 bases, with 12 bases between them. CDR3 sequence (DNA): TGTGCCAGCAGCTTATCAGGGATGAGGGCTTTCTTT. Translated: CASSLSGMRAFF.

The CDR3: CASSQKGITGANVLTF. The CDR3 bases are TGCGCCAGCAGCCAAAAAGGGATCACTGGGGCCAACGTCCTGACTTTC. The chain carries TRBV4-3 and TRBJ2-6; D is undetermined. The CDR3 has 16 residues. V lost 2 bases and J 2 bases, leaving 10 bases between the germline ends. The germline gives CDR1 LGHNA, CDR2 YSLEER.

This clone occurred a few times. The chain recombines TRBV4-2 with TRBJ2-4; TRBD2 might be the D (6 bases). Germline-derived CDR1 and CDR2 are LGHNA and YNFKEQ. V shed 4 bases and J shed 5 bases, with 15 bases lying between them. The CDR3 totals 15 residues. DNA for the CDR3: TGTGCCAGCAGCCTCACGGGGGACTGGGAAAACATTCAGTACTTC. Encoded protein: CASSLTGDWENIQYF.

This chain joins TRBV6-6 and TRBJ1-2, with a tentative D call TRBD1 (6 bases). Trimming took 7 bases from V and 2 from J, leaving 14 bases between them. The CDR3 sequence is 14 residues long. Germline V gene sequence: CDR1 MNHNY, CDR2 SVGAGI (reference sequence). The chain's CDR3 is CASKETGTNYGYTF. The CDR3, as DNA: TGTGCCAGCAAAGAGACAGGCACAAACTATGGCTACACCTTC.

V gene TRBV18 combines with J gene TRBJ1-4; D is undetermined. This CDR3 is built from 15 residues. The germline gives CDR1 KGHSH, CDR2 LQKENI. Trimming removed 1 base at V and 6 bases at J, with 12 bases between. CDR3 loop: CASSPRNDPDEKLFF. In nucleotides, the CDR3 is TGTGCCAGCTCACCACGGAACGACCCAGATGAAAAACTGTTTTTT.

V and J are TRBV7-2 and TRBJ2-2; D possibly uses TRBD1 or TRBD2 (5 bases each). The V end was cut by 5 bases, the J end by 5 bases, with 15 bases between. The CDR3 consists of 15 residues. Germline V gene lookup returns CDR1 SGHTA and CDR2 FQGNSA. The CDR3 nucleotides are TGTGCCAGCAGCCCGCTCATAGAGGGGACCGGGGAGCTGTTTTTT. Translated, it gives CASSPLIEGTGELFF.

The chain employs TRBV30 and TRBJ2-3, with a possible D match to TRBD1 (6 bases). CDR1 is GTSNPN, CDR2 SVGIG, per germline (reference sequence). The CDR3 is 14 residues long. V dropped 0 bases and J dropped 2 bases, with 9 bases sitting between them. CDR3 bases: TGTGCCTGGAGTGTACTGGGGGCCACAGATACGCAGTATTTT. This codes for CAWSVLGATDTQYF.

This clone was seen at least ten times. V is TRBV18 and J is TRBJ2-3, with 11 bases fitting TRBD1. CDR3 length: 16 residues. Germline CDR1 KGHSH, CDR2 LQKENI. The J segment lost 3 bases and the V segment lost 3 bases, leaving 5 bases of the junction unmatched. In DNA form, the CDR3 reads TGTGCCAGCTCACCGGCCGGACAGGGGGCAACAGATACGCAGTATTTT. It encodes CASSPAGQGATDTQYF.

V usage is TRBV7-7 and J usage is TRBJ2-7, with TRBD2 as a possible D gene (5 bases). CDR1 and CDR2 (germline): SSHAT, FNYEAQ (reference sequence). The germline V and J ends were trimmed by 5 bases and 6 bases, with 14 bases remaining between them. The CDR3 loop spans 13 amino acids. For the CDR3, the DNA is TGTGCCAGCAGCATCGAGGTACTAGGCGAGCAGTACTTC. Protein sequence: CASSIEVLGEQYF.

The rearrangement joins TRBV28 to TRBJ1-5; maybe TRBD1 (6 bases). Trimming left V 2 bases short and J 1 base short, with 12 bases between. The CDR3 contains 16 residues. Per germline, CDR1 MDHEN and CDR2 SYDVKM. In DNA, the CDR3 is TGTGCCAGCAGTTTAAGTGGAGGGGGGAGCAATCAGCCCCAGCATTTT. Its protein product is CASSLSGGGSNQPQHF.

The J gene is TRBJ1-5, the V gene TRBV30; 7 bases agree with TRBD1. The CDR3 is 15 amino acids. Germline V lookup: CDR1 GTSNPN, CDR2 SVGIG (reference sequence). Trimming removed 2 bases from V and 4 bases from J; junction bases left unmatched: 8. The CDR3 DNA follows: TGTGCCTGGAGTTTGACAGGGTTGGGGAATCAGCCCCAGCATTTT. Encoded protein: CAWSLTGLGNQPQHF.

This clone was seen a handful of times. This rearrangement joins TRBV28 to TRBJ2-5; weak D call: TRBD1 (5 bases). CDR1 and CDR2 from the germline V gene are MDHEN and SYDVKM. The CDR3 is 14 amino acids. Trimming pared 2 bases from V and 4 bases from J, leaving 11 bases between. The CDR3 protein is CASSLRSGSETQYF. CDR3 nucleotide sequence: TGTGCCAGCAGTTTACGGTCAGGGTCAGAGACCCAGTACTTC.

In its sample, this clone was seen a few times. V gene TRBV10-1 combines with J gene TRBJ2-1; 9 positions agree with TRBD1. The junction had 8 bases not matched to a gene; V was cut back by 4 bases and J by 7 bases. Germline values: CDR1 WNHNN, CDR2 SYGVQD (reference sequence). The CDR3 contains 15 residues. The CDR3 DNA follows: TGCGCCAGCAGTGGTGGGACAGGGTCTGCTAATGAGCAGTTCTTC. Encoded protein: CASSGGTGSANEQFF.

There are many counts of this clone. Other DNA sequences within the sample encode an identical CDR3. The V call is TRBV30, the J call TRBJ2-1; no clear D gene. Germline V gives CDR1 GTSNPN, CDR2 SVGIG (reference sequence). The CDR3 consists of 11 residues. V was clipped by 0 bases and J by 9 bases, with 6 bases between them. The CDR3 bases are TGTGCCTGGAGTGTACGACGTGAGCAGTTCTTC. This gives the protein CAWSVRREQFF.

CDR3 in DNA: TGCGCCAGCAGCTTCCAGGGGATTCCAGGGACCCAGTACTTC. Protein sequence: CASSFQGIPGTQYF. The J gene is TRBJ2-5, the V gene TRBV5-1; D is possibly TRBD1 (6 bases). The germline V gene has CDR1 SGHRS and CDR2 YFSETQ. The CDR3 sequence is 14 residues long. Trimming left V 2 bases short and J 7 bases short, with 15 bases between. The complete variable domain, with remaining parts taken from reference TRBV5-1 and TRBJ2-5, reads KAGVTQTPRYLIKTRGQQVTLSCSPISGHRSVSWYQQTPGQGLQFLFEYFSETQRNKGNFPGRFSGRQFSNSRSEMNVSTLELGDSALYLCASSFQGIPGTQYFGPGTRLLVL.

The chain uses TRBV4-2 and TRBJ2-4, with D possibly matching TRBD1 (5 bases). V was pared by 0 bases and J by 6 bases, with 12 bases between. The CDR3 is 15 amino acids. Germline CDR1 is LGHNA and CDR2 is YNFKEQ. CDR3 DNA: TGTGCCAGCAGCCAAGACAGGGCTTTGGGAAACATTCAGTACTTC. Residues: CASSQDRALGNIQYF.